The next 28 T cell receptor beta chains were all read from a single sample in a study of a mutant IDH1 vaccine in newly diagnosed glioma. Method: immunoSEQ multiplex PCR; TCRdb's copy keeps in-frame clones and lacks some. The sample lists approximately 50,000 clones, more than 75% occurring once. The antigens of these receptors remain unknown. Described time point: week 47, end of study. Vaccine doses each comprised 300 ug of mutant IDH1 20-mer peptide, with topical imiquimod. Specimen: PBMCs, collected from a glioma patient whose treatment included an IDH1 peptide vaccine. Receptors originate from a woman aged 40 to 50 with glioma. Some clones in this sample may be carry-over from other donors' samples.

The J gene is TRBJ2-7, the V gene TRBV9, with a weak D call TRBD1 (5 bases). Per germline, CDR1 SGDLS and CDR2 YYNGEE. The CDR3 spans 15 residues. The germline V and J ends were trimmed by 4 bases and 2 bases, with 16 bases remaining between them. The CDR3 spells CASSSETVPPYEQYF. The CDR3 nucleotides are TGTGCCAGCAGCTCTGAGACAGTACCTCCCTACGAGCAGTACTTC.

The chain combines TRBV9 with TRBJ2-3; a possible D gene is TRBD2 (6 bases). V was clipped by 4 bases and J by 6 bases, with 18 bases between them. CDR3 size: 15 residues. Germline V gives CDR1 SGDLS, CDR2 YYNGEE. CDR3 bases: TGTGCCAGCAGCCCTCGGGACTCCCGTTTGGATACGCAGTATTTT. It yields the protein CASSPRDSRLDTQYF.

The chain has TRBV29-1 and TRBJ2-3; TRBD2 agrees at 7 bases. The V and J ends lost 0 bases and 2 bases, in that order; junction bases with no gene match: 8. Germline V gene data show CDR1 as SQVTM and CDR2 as ANQGSEA. This CDR3 has 16 amino acids. The CDR3 here is CSVEDRASGITDTQYF. The CDR3 region has the DNA TGCAGCGTTGAAGATAGGGCTAGCGGAATCACAGATACGCAGTATTTT.

This chain connects TRBV5-1 to TRBJ2-7; no reliable D call. The V end was cut by 4 bases, the J end by 2 bases, with 19 bases between. The germline gives CDR1 SGHRS, CDR2 YFSETQ. CDR3 length: 16 residues. The CDR3 loop is CASSLRRPTRTYEQYF. In DNA, the CDR3 is TGCGCCAGCAGCCTGCGGCGACCCACGAGAACCTACGAGCAGTACTTC.

The chain combines TRBV4-3 with TRBJ2-2, with D possibly being TRBD2 (5 bases). This CDR3 comprises 15 residues. Per germline, CDR1 LGHNA and CDR2 YSLEER. The V and J ends lost 2 bases and 9 bases respectively, with 16 bases between them. CDR3 DNA: TGCGCCAGCAGCCAATTATCGGGGTTGGGGTGGGAGCTGTTTTTT. It translates to CASSQLSGLGWELFF.

The chain recombines TRBV6-1 with TRBJ1-3; TRBD1 is a possible D gene (5 bases). The CDR3 totals 16 residues. Germline CDR1 reads MNHNS; CDR2 reads SASEGT. Trimming took off 1 base at V and 0 bases at J, with 10 bases between the two ends. The CDR3 DNA reads as TGTGCCAGCAGTGAAGGGGGCTGGGGCTCTGGAAACACCATATATTTT. It specifies CASSEGGWGSGNTIYF.

This clone was seen just once. V is TRBV7-9 and J is TRBJ2-7, with TRBD1 matching over 7 bases. This CDR3 is built from 14 residues. V lost 3 bases to trimming and J lost 1 base; unmatched junction nucleotides: 3. Germline values: CDR1 SEHNR, CDR2 FQNEAQ (reference sequence). The CDR3 protein is CASSFPGQSYEQYF. The CDR3 DNA reads as TGTGCCAGCAGCTTCCCGGGACAGTCCTACGAGCAGTACTTC. Looking up the rest from reference TRBV7-9 and TRBJ2-7 gives the full variable domain: DTGVSQNPRHKITKRGQNVTFRCDPISEHNRLYWYRQTLGQGPEFLTYFQNEAQLEKSRLLSDRFSAERPKGSFSTLEIQRTEQGDSAMYLCASSFPGQSYEQYFGPGTRLTVT.

This CDR3 reads CASSRQGGSPLHF. The CDR3 DNA is TGTGCCAGCTCACGACAGGGCGGTTCACCCCTCCACTTT. V and J are TRBV18 and TRBJ1-6; 7 bases fit TRBD1. Looked up from germline, CDR1 is KGHSH and CDR2 is LQKENI. CDR3 length equals 13 residues. The junction had 3 bases not matched to a gene; V was cut back by 4 bases and J by 9 bases.

This chain uses TRBV10-3 with TRBJ2-2; 7 bases fit TRBD1. With 6 bases clipped from V and 4 bases from J, the junction kept 5 bases outside the gene matches. Germline values: CDR1 ENHRY, CDR2 SYGVKD. CDR3 size: 14 residues. CDR3: CAISPTGVTGELFF. In nucleotides, the CDR3 is TGTGCCATCAGCCCTACAGGGGTCACCGGGGAGCTGTTTTTT.

The chain employs TRBV6-5 and TRBJ2-6; D is undetermined. The CDR3 is 16 amino acids. Germline CDR1 reads MNHEY; CDR2 reads SVGAGI. Trimming removed 0 bases at V and 0 bases at J, with 6 bases between. The CDR3 coding sequence is TGTGCCAGCAGTTACTCGAGGCTCTCTGGGGCCAACGTCCTGACTTTC. This translates into CASSYSRLSGANVLTF.

J is TRBJ2-3 and V is TRBV6-5; a weak D match, TRBD2 (5 bases). CDR1 and CDR2 (germline): MNHEY, SVGAGI. This CDR3 is 12 amino acids long. The ends were cut back, 6 bases at V and 6 bases at J, with 10 bases in the middle. In DNA, the CDR3 is TGTGCCAGCAGAAGCGGACTGGATACGCAGTATTTT. As protein: CASRSGLDTQYF.

This rearrangement joins TRBV10-3 to TRBJ1-5; no definite D call. Trimming took 6 bases from V and 8 from J, leaving 14 bases between them. Germline CDR1 is ENHRY and CDR2 is SYGVKD. CDR3 size: 13 residues. The CDR3 loop is CAISWERTKPQHF. CDR3 coding DNA: TGTGCCATCAGCTGGGAAAGAACCAAGCCCCAGCATTTT.

The chain couples TRBV7-9 to TRBJ2-7; 14 bases line up with TRBD2. The ends lost 5 bases at V and 1 base at J; junction bases unmatched: 7. Germline V gene lookup returns CDR1 SEHNR and CDR2 FQNEAQ (reference sequence). The CDR3 is made up of 17 amino acids. The CDR3, as DNA: TGTGCCAGCAGCCTCGGGACTAGCGGGGGATTGTCCTACGAGCAGTACTTC. It translates to CASSLGTSGGLSYEQYF.

The chain combines TRBV6-4 with TRBJ2-2, with TRBD2 matching over 12 bases. The CDR3 sequence is 16 residues long. Germline V gene lookup returns CDR1 MRHNA and CDR2 SNTAGT. J was trimmed by 4 bases and V by 5 bases; bases with no gene match: 5. This CDR3 reads CASSTTSGGSTGELFF. The CDR3 DNA sequence: TGTGCCAGCAGTACGACTAGCGGGGGCAGCACCGGGGAGCTGTTTTTT.

The chain is built from TRBV5-8 and TRBJ1-2; D may be TRBD1 (6 bases). Trimming shortened V by 1 base and J by 2 bases, and 9 bases separated the two germline ends. The CDR3 covers 14 residues. Germline CDR1 reads SGHTS; CDR2 reads YDEGEE. The chain's CDR3 is CASSLTGTNYGYTF. CDR3 coding DNA: TGTGCCAGCAGCTTGACAGGGACCAACTATGGCTACACCTTC. Drawing the rest from reference TRBV5-8 and TRBJ1-2, the complete variable domain is EAGVTQSPTHLIKTRGQQATLRCSPISGHTSVYWYQQALGLGLQFLLWYDEGEERNRGNFPPRFSGRQFPNYSSELNVNALELEDSALYLCASSLTGTNYGYTFGSGTRLTVV.

The rearrangement links TRBV28 to TRBJ2-7; a possible D gene is TRBD1 (5 bases). Germline V lookup: CDR1 MDHEN, CDR2 SYDVKM. The CDR3 has 13 amino acids. Trimming left V 6 bases short and J 2 bases short, with 11 bases between. The CDR3 is CASSWGEAYEQYF. CDR3 DNA: TGTGCCAGCAGCTGGGGCGAAGCCTACGAGCAGTACTTC. The whole variable domain, filled in from reference TRBV28 and TRBJ2-7, reads DVKVTQSSRYLVKRTGEKVFLECVQDMDHENMFWYRQDPGLGLRLIYFSYDVKMKEKGDIPEGYSVSREKKERFSLILESASTNQTSMYLCASSWGEAYEQYFGPGTRLTVT.

The chain recombines TRBV19 with TRBJ1-5; 8 bases fit TRBD1. This CDR3 is built from 17 residues. Per the germline V gene, CDR1 is LNHDA and CDR2 is SQIVND (reference sequence). V gave up 6 bases and J gave up 3 bases; unmatched junction bases: 13. The CDR3 region has the DNA TGTGCCAGTAGGAATGCCGGACAGGGTAGGATCAATCAGCCCCAGCATTTT. Protein sequence: CASRNAGQGRINQPQHF. The full variable domain, its missing parts supplied by reference TRBV19 and TRBJ1-5, is DGGITQSPKYLFRKEGQNVTLSCEQNLNHDAMYWYRQDPGQGLRLIYYSQIVNDFQKGDIAEGYSVSREKKESFPLTVTSAQKNPTAFYLCASRNAGQGRINQPQHFGDGTRLSIL.

This chain links TRBV11-2 with TRBJ1-1, with D possibly TRBD1 on 5 matching bases. Germline lookup yields CDR1 SGHAT and CDR2 FQNNGV. There are 14 residues in the CDR3. The V end lost 5 bases, the J end lost 6 bases, and 16 bases lay between the germline ends. DNA for the CDR3: TGTGCCAGCAGCGCTAGCACGGGGGGTTCTGAAGCTTTCTTT. It specifies CASSASTGGSEAFF.

V and J are TRBV6-6 and TRBJ2-5; the match to TRBD2 covers 12 bases. Germline V gene sequence: CDR1 MNHNY, CDR2 SVGAGI (reference sequence). The CDR3 covers 15 residues. V lost 2 bases, J lost 3 bases, and 1 base stayed unmatched. CDR3 coding DNA: TGTGCCAGCAGTTACGGACTAGCGGGGAAAGAGACCCAGTACTTC. It is translated as CASSYGLAGKETQYF.

V is TRBV5-4 and J is TRBJ1-2; 8 bases are a match to TRBD1. The CDR3 extends over 16 amino acids. Per germline, CDR1 SGHNT and CDR2 YYREEE (reference sequence). V gave up 2 bases and J gave up 6 bases; unmatched junction bases: 12. CDR3 amino acids: CASSFMMQGARDGYTF. The CDR3 DNA reads as TGTGCCAGCAGCTTCATGATGCAGGGGGCGCGGGATGGCTACACCTTC.

The chain joins TRBV20-1 to TRBJ1-2; unclear D gene. This CDR3 region has 11 residues. Germline V gene sequence: CDR1 DFQATT, CDR2 SNEGSKA (reference sequence). V was cut by 5 bases and J by 7 bases, with 11 bases left in between. CDR3 protein: CSAPLGGGYTF. CDR3 sequence (DNA): TGCAGTGCTCCACTAGGCGGTGGCTACACCTTC.

This clone was seen more than once but under ten times. This chain uses TRBV10-3 with TRBJ1-2, with 9 bases aligning to TRBD1. The junction had 3 bases not matched to a gene; V was cut back by 10 bases and J by 0 bases. Germline CDR1 reads ENHRY; CDR2 reads SYGVKD. The CDR3 is 13 residues long. The CDR3 coding sequence is TGTGCCAGCGGGACAGGGTCTAACTATGGCTACACCTTC. As protein: CASGTGSNYGYTF.

The chain is built from TRBV2 and TRBJ1-2; D might be TRBD1 (6 bases). Trimming cost V 8 bases and J 2 bases, with 15 bases left between them. CDR3 length: 14 amino acids. The germline V gene has CDR1 SNHLY and CDR2 FYNNEI. The CDR3 DNA reads as TGTGCCAGCCCGACCCCTACAGGGAACTATGGCTACACCTTC. Translation gives CASPTPTGNYGYTF.

The rearrangement joins TRBV5-8 to TRBJ2-1; 8 bases agree with TRBD2. V lost 2 bases, J lost 6 bases, and 10 bases stayed unmatched. The CDR3 totals 16 residues. Germline CDR1 and CDR2: SGHTS and YDEGEE. In DNA form, the CDR3 reads TGTGCCAGCAGCTTACTTAGCGGGGTCAAGGCCAATGAGCAGTTCTTC. Translating it yields CASSLLSGVKANEQFF.

This clone has just a few counts. This chain links TRBV5-1 with TRBJ1-2; D remains ambiguous. This CDR3 is built from 14 residues. Germline V gene sequence: CDR1 SGHRS, CDR2 YFSETQ. Trimming shortened V by 3 bases and J by 6 bases, and 15 bases separated the two germline ends. CDR3 loop: CASSWTPHRDGYTF. The CDR3 DNA reads TGCGCCAGCAGCTGGACGCCCCACAGAGATGGCTACACCTTC.

Only a few counts were recorded for this clone. The V and J genes are TRBV6-5 and TRBJ1-1; D gene ambiguous. This CDR3 comprises 15 residues. V was clipped by 0 bases and J by 1 base, with 9 bases between them. CDR1 and CDR2 (germline): MNHEY, SVGAGI. This CDR3 reads CASSYSSGWNTEAFF. The CDR3 coding sequence is TGTGCCAGCAGTTACTCGTCCGGGTGGAACACTGAAGCTTTCTTT.

The rearrangement links TRBV7-9 to TRBJ1-5; weak D call: TRBD1 (5 bases). Germline V gene data show CDR1 as SEHNR and CDR2 as FQNEAQ (reference sequence). Deletions cut 7 bases from V and 7 bases from J, with 17 bases between. The CDR3 consists of 14 residues. The CDR3 loop reads CASMLGGGGQPQHF. CDR3 DNA sequence: TGTGCCAGCATGCTTGGGGGGGGAGGACAGCCCCAGCATTTT.

This chain joins TRBV19 and TRBJ1-6, with TRBD1 identical over 7 bases. With 5 bases clipped from V and 5 bases from J, the junction kept 9 bases outside the gene matches. CDR3 length equals 16 residues. In germline, CDR1 is LNHDA, CDR2 SQIVND (reference sequence). CDR3 coding DNA: TGTGCCAGTAGTCCCGGGGAGGGGGCTAATAATTCACCCCTCCACTTT. It yields the protein CASSPGEGANNSPLHF. Looking up the rest from reference TRBV19 and TRBJ1-6 gives the full variable domain: DGGITQSPKYLFRKEGQNVTLSCEQNLNHDAMYWYRQDPGQGLRLIYYSQIVNDFQKGDIAEGYSVSREKKESFPLTVTSAQKNPTAFYLCASSPGEGANNSPLHFGNGTRLTVT.